This T cell receptor beta chain is from a study of blood T cell repertoires in COVID-19. Study at large: COVID-19 samples, acute and convalescent, were from the United States, Italy and Spain.

Trimming removed 5 bases from V and 4 bases from J, with 15 bases in between. The CDR3 covers 15 residues. The V gene's germline CDR1 is MNHEY and CDR2 SVGAGI. Using immunoSEQ multiplex PCR, the repertoire was profiled, and TCRdb retains in-frame clones only, with some absent. The table has 200,000 or so clones, 84% seen once; the top ten hold 5.1%. This TCR came from a woman aged 55-69 years who had recovered from COVID-19. The V call is TRBV6-5, the J call TRBJ1-5, with D possibly being TRBD1 (5 bases). The sequencing input was peripheral blood. CDR3 protein: CASSPRGEGNQPQHF. CDR3 coding DNA: TGTGCCAGCAGTCCCCGAGGGGAGGGTAATCAGCCCCAGCATTTT.